This T cell receptor (beta chain) was sequenced in a study of blood T cell repertoires in COVID-19. Trimming removed 1 base at V and 1 base at J, with 10 bases between. The germline gives CDR1 MNHNS, CDR2 SASEGT. The CDR3 contains 15 residues. Data came from immunoSEQ multiplex PCR; TCRdb stores just in-frame clones and leaves some out. Here the sample spans 130,000 to 150,000 clones, 87% being singletons. The receptor was derived from a woman in her 50s with acute or convalescent COVID-19. The chain joins TRBV6-1 to TRBJ1-1, with D possibly being TRBD1 (5 bases). The sample was peripheral blood. Here the CDR3 DNA reads TGTGCCAGCAGTGAAGGTACAACAGGGAACACTGAAGCTTTCTTT. Translated: CASSEGTTGNTEAFF.